This T cell receptor (beta chain) was captured by sequencing in a study of blood T cell repertoires in COVID-19. The overall study: The origin of the acute and convalescent COVID-19 samples was the United States, Italy and Spain. PBMCs, B-cell-depleted T cells, or T cells provided the cDNA or gDNA that made up the material.

This clone has only a few counts. V was shortened by 5 bases and J by 6 bases, with 17 bases between the two germline ends. Germline CDR1 and CDR2: MNHNY and SVGAGI (reference sequence). The CDR3 length is 15 residues. Under the authors' procedure: How many nucleated cells were present was estimated from reference gene primer amplification. Libraries were prepared by immunoSEQ multiplex PCR; TCRdb keeps only in-frame clonotypes and omits some of them. V and J calls and clone size are copied from that table; D and trimming were computed from the DNA. Among tens of thousands of clones, roughly 87% were seen once, and the ten largest hold 25% to 35%.

The sequence was collected from a man between 50 and 59 years old with acute or convalescent COVID-19. The rearrangement uses TRBV6-6 and TRBJ2-1, with TRBD2 as a possible D gene (6 bases). The sequenced sample consisted of peripheral blood. Here the CDR3 reads CASSRGWGGINEQFF. Written as DNA, the CDR3 is TGTGCCAGCAGTCGGGGGTGGGGCGGAATCAATGAGCAGTTCTTC.